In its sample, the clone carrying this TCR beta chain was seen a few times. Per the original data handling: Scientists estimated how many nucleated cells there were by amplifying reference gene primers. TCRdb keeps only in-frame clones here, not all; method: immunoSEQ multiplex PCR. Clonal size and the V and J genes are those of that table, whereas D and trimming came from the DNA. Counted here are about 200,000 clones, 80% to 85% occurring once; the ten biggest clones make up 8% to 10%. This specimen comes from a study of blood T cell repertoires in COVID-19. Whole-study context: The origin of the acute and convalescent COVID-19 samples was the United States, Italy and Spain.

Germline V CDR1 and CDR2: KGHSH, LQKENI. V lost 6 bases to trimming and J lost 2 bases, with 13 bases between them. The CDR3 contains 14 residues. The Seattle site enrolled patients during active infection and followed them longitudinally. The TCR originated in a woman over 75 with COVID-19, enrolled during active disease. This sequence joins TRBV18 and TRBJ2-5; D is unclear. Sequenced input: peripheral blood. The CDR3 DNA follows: TGTGCCAGCTCGCGGTCGGCGGCTCAAGAGACCCAGTACTTC. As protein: CASSRSAAQETQYF.